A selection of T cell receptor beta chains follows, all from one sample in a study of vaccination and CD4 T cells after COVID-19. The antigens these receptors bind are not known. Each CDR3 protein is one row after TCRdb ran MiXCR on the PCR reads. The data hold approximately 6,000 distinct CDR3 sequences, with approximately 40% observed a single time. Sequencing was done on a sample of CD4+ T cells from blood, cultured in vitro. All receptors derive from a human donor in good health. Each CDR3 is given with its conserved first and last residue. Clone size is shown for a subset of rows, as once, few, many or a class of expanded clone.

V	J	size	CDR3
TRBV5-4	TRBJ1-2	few	CASSLDMDYGYTF
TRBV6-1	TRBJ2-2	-	CASSESGWNTGELFF
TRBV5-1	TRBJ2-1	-	CASSLGTKIGEQFF
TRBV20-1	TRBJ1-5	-	CSARGSQFSNQPQHF
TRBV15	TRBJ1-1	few	CATSRDLGTEAFF
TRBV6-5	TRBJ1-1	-	CASSYLGTGGVF
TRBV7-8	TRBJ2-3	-	CASSLVGFDTDTQYF
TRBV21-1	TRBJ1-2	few	CASSKPHAGTGGPYGYTF
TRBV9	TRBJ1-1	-	CASSPRDAQLNTEAFF
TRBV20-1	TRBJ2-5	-	CSALRGQETQYF
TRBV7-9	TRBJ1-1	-	CASSTGTEAFF
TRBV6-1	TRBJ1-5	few	CASGGGGNIQPQHF
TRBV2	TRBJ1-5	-	CASSESGQGDQPQHF
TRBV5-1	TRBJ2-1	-	CASSLAGSSYNEQFF
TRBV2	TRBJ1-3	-	CASTTDYSGNTIYF
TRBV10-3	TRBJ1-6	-	CAISSTTTGENSPLHF
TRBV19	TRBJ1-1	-	CASSIGGGQSDTEAFF
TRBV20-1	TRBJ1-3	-	CSARNRGSTIGNTIYF
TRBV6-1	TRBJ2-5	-	CASSEVAGRGETQYF
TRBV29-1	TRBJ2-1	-	CSVEIRADEQFF
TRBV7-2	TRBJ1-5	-	CASSLGGILAQHF
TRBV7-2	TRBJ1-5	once	CASSLEGGEQPQHF
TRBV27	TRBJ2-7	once	CASSFYNLVGGGSEQYF
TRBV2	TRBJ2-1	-	CSGTSGEYNEQFF
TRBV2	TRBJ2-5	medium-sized	CASSEAPQGETQYF
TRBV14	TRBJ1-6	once	CASSQGGANSPLHF
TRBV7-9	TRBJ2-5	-	CASSPGQGTTETQYF
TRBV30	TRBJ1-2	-	CAWSAGQDYGYTF
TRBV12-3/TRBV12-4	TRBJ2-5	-	CASSLAPTSGETQYF
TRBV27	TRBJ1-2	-	CASSLGRSTYGYTF
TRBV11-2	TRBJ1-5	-	CASSLDRGANQPQHF
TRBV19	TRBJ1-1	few	CASSTSGIRGETEAFF
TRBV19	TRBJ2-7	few	CASSIGHSYEQYF
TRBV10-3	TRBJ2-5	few	CAISESGGLETQYF
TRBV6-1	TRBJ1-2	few	CASSVADGYGYTF
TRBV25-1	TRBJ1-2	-	CASSDTGAPYYGYTF
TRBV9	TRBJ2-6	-	CASSPTLSGANVLTF
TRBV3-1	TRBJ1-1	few	CASSQAPRTLNTEAFF
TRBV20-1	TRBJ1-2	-	CSARGQIYGYTF
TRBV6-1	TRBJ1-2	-	CASNTGNYGYTF
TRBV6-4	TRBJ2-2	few	CATRNTNTGELFF
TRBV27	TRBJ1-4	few	CASSIGRTHGEKLFF
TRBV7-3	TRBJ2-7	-	CASSLTGTHDVQYF
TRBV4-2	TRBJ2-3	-	CASSQGLEATDTQYF
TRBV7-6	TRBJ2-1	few	CASSLLDVQFF
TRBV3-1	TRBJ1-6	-	CASSPQGARNSPLHF
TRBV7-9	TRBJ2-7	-	CASSLAYSYEQYF
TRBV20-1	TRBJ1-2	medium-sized	CSAPGQAFYGYTF
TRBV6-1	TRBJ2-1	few	CASSGTSGGADEQFF
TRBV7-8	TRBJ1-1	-	CASSRHRWGQRTGGTEAFF
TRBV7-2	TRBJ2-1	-	CASSLAASGGLNEQFF
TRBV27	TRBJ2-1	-	CASRSPGIQGGEQFF
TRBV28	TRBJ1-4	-	CASSSMLGGDEKLFF
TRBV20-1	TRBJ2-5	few	CSARKGGAETQYF